The next 12 T cell receptor beta chains were all read from a single sample in a study of response to subunit inactivated influenza vaccine. Via MiXCR, TCRdb re-called the RT-PCR reads, giving one row per CDR3 protein. The table includes around 750,000 distinct CDR3 sequences, about 20% detected once. Sequenced material: PBMCs from blood, taken approximately 5 days after vaccination. All receptors come from a man aged 50 or older who received an inactivated influenza vaccine.

The V and J genes are TRBV5-1 and TRBJ2-1, with 9 bases lining up with TRBD1. The CDR3 loop spans 15 amino acids. Losses at the gene ends were 0 bases for V and 3 bases for J; bases not matched to a gene: 1. Germline values: CDR1 SGHRS, CDR2 YFSETQ. The CDR3 reads CASSLVDRGYNEQFF. The CDR3 DNA reads TGCGCCAGCAGCTTGGTGGACAGGGGCTACAATGAGCAGTTCTTC.

This clonotype has a handful of counts. The chain links TRBV7-2 to TRBJ2-3, with 9 bases fitting TRBD2. The CDR3 is 16 amino acids. With 3 bases clipped from V and 6 bases from J, the junction kept 10 bases outside the gene matches. Germline CDR1 SGHTA, CDR2 FQGNSA. CDR3 DNA: TGTGCCAGCAGCTTCCTCGGCGGGGGGGCTTCGGATACGCAGTATTTT. It translates to CASSFLGGGASDTQYF.

This clonotype was observed a few times. The chain combines TRBV28 with TRBJ1-1; TRBD1 matches 7 bases. The germline V gene has CDR1 MDHEN and CDR2 SYDVKM. With 6 bases clipped from V and 2 bases from J, the junction kept 9 bases outside the gene matches. CDR3 length equals 15 residues. The CDR3 sequence: CASSLLDRANTEAFF. In nucleotides, the CDR3 is TGTGCCAGCAGCCTTCTCGACAGGGCAAACACTGAAGCTTTCTTT.

This clonotype was observed many times. This sequence joins TRBV10-1 and TRBJ2-1; 11 positions match TRBD1. The ends lost 3 bases at V and 3 bases at J; junction bases unmatched: 4. Germline loops: CDR1 WNHNN, CDR2 SYGVQD (reference sequence). The CDR3 runs to 16 residues. This chain's CDR3 is CASSEAGTGGYNEQFF. The CDR3 DNA follows: TGCGCCAGCAGTGAAGCCGGGACAGGGGGCTACAATGAGCAGTTCTTC.

This chain joins TRBV6-5 and TRBJ2-1; D is tentatively TRBD1 or TRBD2 (5 bases each). CDR1 MNHEY and CDR2 SVGAGI come from the germline V gene. Trimming shortened V by 0 bases and J by 4 bases, and 10 bases separated the two germline ends. CDR3 size: 15 residues. The CDR3 coding sequence is TGTGCCAGCAGTTACTCCGGGACGGGATACAATGAGCAGTTCTTC. This codes for CASSYSGTGYNEQFF.

V is TRBV4-3 and J is TRBJ2-1; 8 bases match TRBD2. CDR1 is LGHNA, CDR2 YSLEER, per germline. This CDR3 comprises 17 residues. The J segment lost 4 bases and the V segment lost 4 bases, leaving 12 bases of the junction unmatched. The CDR3 loop reads CASSPRRAAGAYNEQFF. CDR3 nucleotides: TGCGCCAGCAGCCCCCGGAGGGCAGCGGGGGCATACAATGAGCAGTTCTTC.

The chain couples TRBV5-1 to TRBJ2-1; 14 bases map to TRBD2. CDR1 and CDR2 from the germline V gene are SGHRS and YFSETQ. The V segment lost 4 bases and the J segment 6 bases; nucleotides outside the gene matches: 3. The CDR3 is 15 amino acids. The CDR3 sequence: CASSMGLAGVNEQFF. The CDR3 coding sequence is TGCGCCAGCAGCATGGGACTAGCGGGAGTCAATGAGCAGTTCTTC.

V and J are TRBV27 and TRBJ2-3; TRBD2 matches at 14 bases. The length of the CDR3 is 16 residues. Trimming took 8 bases from V and 2 from J; bases not matched to a gene: 6. Looked up from germline, CDR1 is MNHEY and CDR2 is SMNVEV (reference sequence). Written as DNA, the CDR3 is TGTGCCAGCCATCGGACTAGCGGGAGGTACACAGATACGCAGTATTTT. Protein: CASHRTSGRYTDTQYF.

V usage is TRBV7-9 and J usage is TRBJ2-1; D could derive from TRBD1 or TRBD2 (6 bases each). V was clipped by 2 bases and J by 0 bases, with 14 bases between them. Germline V gives CDR1 SEHNR, CDR2 FQNEAQ (reference sequence). CDR3 length: 17 amino acids. The DNA for the CDR3 is TGTGCCAGCAGCTTATCCCCGGGGGCAGGCTCCTACAATGAGCAGTTCTTC. Its translation: CASSLSPGAGSYNEQFF.

The chain combines TRBV5-5 with TRBJ2-1, with TRBD2 matching over 10 bases. V was pared by 7 bases and J by 10 bases, with 14 bases of the junction left unmatched. Per the germline V gene, CDR1 is SGHKS and CDR2 is YYEKEE (reference sequence). This CDR3 has 15 amino acids. CDR3 protein: CASGDAQREGREQFF. CDR3 nucleotides: TGTGCCAGCGGGGACGCCCAGCGGGAGGGCCGGGAGCAGTTCTTC.

V gene TRBV20-1 combines with J gene TRBJ2-7; D ambiguous. This CDR3 comprises 11 residues. Germline-derived CDR1 and CDR2 are DFQATT and SNEGSKA (reference sequence). Trimming cost V 4 bases and J 7 bases, with 11 bases left between them. CDR3 loop: CSATRLGEQYF. The CDR3 coding sequence is TGCAGTGCTACCCGCCTGGGGGAGCAGTACTTC.

This chain uses TRBV20-1 with TRBJ1-6, with TRBD1 as a possible D gene (5 bases). Trimming left V 3 bases short and J 0 bases short, with 21 bases between. CDR3 length equals 19 residues. Germline lookup yields CDR1 DFQATT and CDR2 SNEGSKA (reference sequence). The CDR3 here is CSARGYLRKGSSYNSPLHF. The CDR3 nucleotides are TGCAGTGCTAGGGGGTATCTCCGGAAGGGGAGCTCCTATAATTCACCCCTCCACTTT.